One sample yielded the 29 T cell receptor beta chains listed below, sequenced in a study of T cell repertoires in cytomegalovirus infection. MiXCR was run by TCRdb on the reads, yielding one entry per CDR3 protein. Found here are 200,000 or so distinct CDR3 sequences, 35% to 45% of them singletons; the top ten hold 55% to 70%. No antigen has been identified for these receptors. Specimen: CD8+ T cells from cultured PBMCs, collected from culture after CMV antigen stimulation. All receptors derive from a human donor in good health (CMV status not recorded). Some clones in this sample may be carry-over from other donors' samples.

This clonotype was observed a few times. CDR3 sequence (DNA): TGTGCCAGTAGTATCTGGGACGGTAGCAATCAGCCCCAGCATTTT. Translated, it gives CASSIWDGSNQPQHF. The genes are TRBV19 and TRBJ1-5; the D gene is possibly TRBD1 (5 bases). Germline lookup yields CDR1 LNHDA and CDR2 SQIVND (reference sequence). This CDR3 has 15 residues. The germline V and J ends were trimmed by 3 bases and 0 bases, with 9 bases remaining between them.

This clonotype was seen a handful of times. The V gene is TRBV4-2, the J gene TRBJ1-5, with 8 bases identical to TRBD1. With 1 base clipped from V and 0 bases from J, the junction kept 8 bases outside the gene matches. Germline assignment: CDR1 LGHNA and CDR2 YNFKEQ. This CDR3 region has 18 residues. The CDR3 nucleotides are TGTGCCAGCAGCCAAGGAGCAGGGGGCGTACGTAGCAATCAGCCCCAGCATTTT. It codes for CASSQGAGGVRSNQPQHF.

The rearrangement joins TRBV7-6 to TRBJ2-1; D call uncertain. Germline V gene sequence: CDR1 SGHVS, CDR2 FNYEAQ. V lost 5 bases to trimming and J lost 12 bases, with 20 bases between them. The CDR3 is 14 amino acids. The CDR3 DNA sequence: TGTGCCAGCAGCCGAAGACCAACCCAATCGGTGCAGTTCTTC. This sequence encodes CASSRRPTQSVQFF.

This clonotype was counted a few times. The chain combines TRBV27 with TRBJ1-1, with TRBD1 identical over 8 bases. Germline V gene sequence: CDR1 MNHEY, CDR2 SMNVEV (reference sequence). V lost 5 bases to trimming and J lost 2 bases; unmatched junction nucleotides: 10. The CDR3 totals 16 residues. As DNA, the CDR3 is TGTGCCAGCAGTCCGACGGACAGGGCCAAAAACACTGAAGCTTTCTTT. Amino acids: CASSPTDRAKNTEAFF.

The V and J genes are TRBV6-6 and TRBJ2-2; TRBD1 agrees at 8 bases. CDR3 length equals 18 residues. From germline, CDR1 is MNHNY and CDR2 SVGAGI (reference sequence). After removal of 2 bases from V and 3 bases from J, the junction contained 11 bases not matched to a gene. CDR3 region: CASSYPVAGGADTGELFF. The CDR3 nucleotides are TGTGCCAGCAGTTACCCCGTCGCAGGGGGCGCCGACACCGGGGAGCTGTTTTTT.

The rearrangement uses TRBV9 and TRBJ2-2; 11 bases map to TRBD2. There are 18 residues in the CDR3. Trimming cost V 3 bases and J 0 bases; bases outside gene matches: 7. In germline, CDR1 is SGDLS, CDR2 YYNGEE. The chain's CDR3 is CASSAVAGGGANTGELFF. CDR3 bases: TGTGCCAGCAGCGCCGTAGCGGGAGGGGGGGCGAACACCGGGGAGCTGTTTTTT.

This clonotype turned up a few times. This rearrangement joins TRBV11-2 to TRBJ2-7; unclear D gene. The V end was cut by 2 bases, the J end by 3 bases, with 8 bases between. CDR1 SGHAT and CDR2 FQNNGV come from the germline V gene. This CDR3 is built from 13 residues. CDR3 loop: CASSLRLYYEQYF. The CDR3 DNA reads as TGTGCCAGCAGCTTAAGGCTTTACTACGAGCAGTACTTC.

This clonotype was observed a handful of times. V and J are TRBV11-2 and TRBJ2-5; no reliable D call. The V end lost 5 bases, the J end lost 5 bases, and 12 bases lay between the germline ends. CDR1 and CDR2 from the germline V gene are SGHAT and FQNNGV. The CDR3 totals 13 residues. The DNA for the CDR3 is TGTGCCAGCAGCCCGAGAGGTGCGGAGACCCAGTACTTC. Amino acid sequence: CASSPRGAETQYF.

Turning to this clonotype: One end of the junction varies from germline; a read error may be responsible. The CDR3 bases are TGTGACAGCAGCTTATACACGAGGTCCAGGGGCTACACCTTC. It encodes CDSSLYTRSRGYTF. The genes are TRBV7-4 and TRBJ1-2; D remains unclear. CDR1 is SGHVT and CDR2 is SQSDAQ in the germline V gene. The CDR3 has 14 amino acids.

CDR3 loop: CASSQIPGQGLTEAFF. In DNA, the CDR3 is TGTGCCAGCAGTCAGATCCCGGGACAGGGGCTTACTGAAGCTTTCTTT. The chain carries TRBV28 and TRBJ1-1, with 10 nucleotides matching TRBD1. CDR1 is MDHEN and CDR2 is SYDVKM in the germline V gene. V was clipped by 5 bases and J by 5 bases; unmatched bases: 11. This CDR3 has 16 residues.

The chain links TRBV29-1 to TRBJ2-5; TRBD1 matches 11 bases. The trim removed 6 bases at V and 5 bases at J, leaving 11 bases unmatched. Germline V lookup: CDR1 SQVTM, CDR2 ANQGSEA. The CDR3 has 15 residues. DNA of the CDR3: TGCAGCGTCGCGCACCGGGACAGGGGGGGGGAGACCCAGTACTTC. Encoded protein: CSVAHRDRGGETQYF.

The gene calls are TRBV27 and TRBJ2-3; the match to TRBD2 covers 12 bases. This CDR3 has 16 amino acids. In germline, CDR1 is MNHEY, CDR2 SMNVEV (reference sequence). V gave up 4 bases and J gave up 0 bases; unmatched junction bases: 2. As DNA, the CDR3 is TGTGCCAGCAGTTCTACTAGCGGGGGGAGCACAGATACGCAGTATTTT. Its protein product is CASSSTSGGSTDTQYF.

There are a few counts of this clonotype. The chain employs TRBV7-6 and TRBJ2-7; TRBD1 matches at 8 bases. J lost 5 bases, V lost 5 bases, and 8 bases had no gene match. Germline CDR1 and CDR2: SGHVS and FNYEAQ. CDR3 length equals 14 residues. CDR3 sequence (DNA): TGTGCCAGCAGCGGAAGGACAGGGTATAACGAGCAGTACTTC. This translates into CASSGRTGYNEQYF.

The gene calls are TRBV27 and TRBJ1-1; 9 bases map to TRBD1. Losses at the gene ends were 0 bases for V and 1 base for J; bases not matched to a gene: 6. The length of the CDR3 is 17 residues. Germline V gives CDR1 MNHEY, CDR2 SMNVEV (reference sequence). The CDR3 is CASSLSPGQGRNTEAFF. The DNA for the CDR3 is TGTGCCAGCAGTTTATCCCCCGGACAGGGGAGGAACACTGAAGCTTTCTTT.

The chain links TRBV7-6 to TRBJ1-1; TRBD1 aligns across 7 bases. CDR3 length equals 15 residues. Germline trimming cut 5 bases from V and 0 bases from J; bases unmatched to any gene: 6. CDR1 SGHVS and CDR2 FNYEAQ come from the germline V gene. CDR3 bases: TGTGCCAGCAGCCCTCCGGACAGGATGAACACTGAAGCTTTCTTT. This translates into CASSPPDRMNTEAFF.

The chain's CDR3 is CASSVGGDSEYF. CDR3 coding DNA: TGTGCCAGCAGCGTAGGGGGGGACTCCGAGTACTTC. This sequence joins TRBV7-9 and TRBJ2-7; the D gene is possibly TRBD2 (7 bases). The CDR3 extends over 12 amino acids. The germline gives CDR1 SEHNR, CDR2 FQNEAQ (reference sequence). V lost 5 bases and J lost 11, with 16 bases in between. The whole variable domain, filled in from reference TRBV7-9 and TRBJ2-7, reads DTGVSQNPRHKITKRGQNVTFRCDPISEHNRLYWYRQTLGQGPEFLTYFQNEAQLEKSRLLSDRFSAERPKGSFSTLEIQRTEQGDSAMYLCASSVGGDSEYFGPGTRLTVT.

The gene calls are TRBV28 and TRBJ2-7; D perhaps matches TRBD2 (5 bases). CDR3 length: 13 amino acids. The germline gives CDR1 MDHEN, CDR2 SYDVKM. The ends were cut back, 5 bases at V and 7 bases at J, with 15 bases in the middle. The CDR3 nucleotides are TGTGCCAGCAGTCCCGTGGGAGCTGGGGAGCAGTACTTC. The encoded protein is CASSPVGAGEQYF.

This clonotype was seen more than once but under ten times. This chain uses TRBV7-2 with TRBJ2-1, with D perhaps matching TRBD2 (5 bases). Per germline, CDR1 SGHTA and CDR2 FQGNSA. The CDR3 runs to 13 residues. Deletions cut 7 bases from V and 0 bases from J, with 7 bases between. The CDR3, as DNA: TGTGCCAGCACCCGGGACTCCTACAATGAGCAGTTCTTC. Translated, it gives CASTRDSYNEQFF.

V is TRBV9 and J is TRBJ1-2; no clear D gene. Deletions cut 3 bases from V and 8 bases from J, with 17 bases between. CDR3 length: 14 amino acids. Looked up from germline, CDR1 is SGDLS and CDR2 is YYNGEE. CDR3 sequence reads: CASSERLSPGGYTF. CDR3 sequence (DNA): TGTGCCAGCAGCGAACGTCTCAGCCCGGGAGGCTACACCTTC.

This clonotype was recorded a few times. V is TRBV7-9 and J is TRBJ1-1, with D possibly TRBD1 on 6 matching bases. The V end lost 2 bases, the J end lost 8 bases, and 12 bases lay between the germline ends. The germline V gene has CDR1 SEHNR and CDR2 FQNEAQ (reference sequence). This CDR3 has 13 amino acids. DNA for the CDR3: TGTGCCAGCAGCTTACTACAGGGCACCGAAGCTTTCTTT. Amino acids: CASSLLQGTEAFF.

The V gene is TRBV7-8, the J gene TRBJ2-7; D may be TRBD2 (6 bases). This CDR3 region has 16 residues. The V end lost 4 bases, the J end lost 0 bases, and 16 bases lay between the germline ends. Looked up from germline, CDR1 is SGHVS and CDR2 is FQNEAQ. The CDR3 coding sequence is TGTGCCAGCAGCTCCCTGGAGGGCACTAGCTCCTACGAGCAGTACTTC. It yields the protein CASSSLEGTSSYEQYF.

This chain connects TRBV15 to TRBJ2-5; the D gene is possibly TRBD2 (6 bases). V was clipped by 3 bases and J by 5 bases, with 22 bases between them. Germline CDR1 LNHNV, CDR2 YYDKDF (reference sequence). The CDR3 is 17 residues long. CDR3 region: CATSRGVGSKGMETQYF. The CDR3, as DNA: TGTGCCACCAGCAGGGGGGTCGGGAGTAAGGGTATGGAGACCCAGTACTTC.

DNA for the CDR3: TGTGCCAGCAGTGCCGGACAGGCCGGGCGGGATGGCTACACCTTC. Translating gives CASSAGQAGRDGYTF. The chain employs TRBV6-1 and TRBJ1-2; 7 bases fit TRBD1. Germline lookup yields CDR1 MNHNS and CDR2 SASEGT. The V and J ends lost 4 bases and 6 bases, in that order; junction bases with no gene match: 11. This CDR3 comprises 15 residues.

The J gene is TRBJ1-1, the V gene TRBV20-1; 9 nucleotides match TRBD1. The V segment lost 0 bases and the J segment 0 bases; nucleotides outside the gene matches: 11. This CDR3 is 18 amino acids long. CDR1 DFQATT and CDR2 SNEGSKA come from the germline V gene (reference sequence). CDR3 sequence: CSARDFKGTGHMNTEAFF. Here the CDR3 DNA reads TGCAGTGCTAGAGATTTCAAGGGGACAGGGCACATGAACACTGAAGCTTTCTTT.

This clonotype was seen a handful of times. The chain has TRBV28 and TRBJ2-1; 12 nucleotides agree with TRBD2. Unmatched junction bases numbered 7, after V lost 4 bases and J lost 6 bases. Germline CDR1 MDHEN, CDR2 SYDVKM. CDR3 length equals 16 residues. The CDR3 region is CASSWLAGGPSNEQFF. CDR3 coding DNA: TGTGCCAGCAGTTGGCTAGCGGGAGGGCCCAGCAATGAGCAGTTCTTC.

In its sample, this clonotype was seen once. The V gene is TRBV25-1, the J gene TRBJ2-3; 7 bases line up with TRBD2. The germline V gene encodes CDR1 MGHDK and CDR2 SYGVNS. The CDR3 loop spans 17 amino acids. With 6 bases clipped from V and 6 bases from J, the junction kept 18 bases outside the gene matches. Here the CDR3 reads CASSPVGSGPPGDTQYF. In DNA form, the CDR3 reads TGTGCCAGCAGCCCGGTCGGTAGCGGGCCTCCCGGGGATACGCAGTATTTT.

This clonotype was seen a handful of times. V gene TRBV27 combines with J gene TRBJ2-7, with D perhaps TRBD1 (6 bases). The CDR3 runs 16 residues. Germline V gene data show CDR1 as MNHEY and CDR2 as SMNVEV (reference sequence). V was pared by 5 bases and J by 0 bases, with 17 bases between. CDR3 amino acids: CASSPRRGQSSYEQYF. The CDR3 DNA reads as TGTGCCAGCAGTCCCCGCCGTGGACAGAGCTCCTACGAGCAGTACTTC.

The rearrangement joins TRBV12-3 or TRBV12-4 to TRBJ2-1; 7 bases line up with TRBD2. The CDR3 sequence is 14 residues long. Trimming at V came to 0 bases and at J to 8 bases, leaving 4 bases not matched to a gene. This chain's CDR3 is CASSLAGGDYEQFF. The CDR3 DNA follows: TGTGCCAGCAGTTTAGCGGGGGGGGACTATGAGCAGTTCTTC.

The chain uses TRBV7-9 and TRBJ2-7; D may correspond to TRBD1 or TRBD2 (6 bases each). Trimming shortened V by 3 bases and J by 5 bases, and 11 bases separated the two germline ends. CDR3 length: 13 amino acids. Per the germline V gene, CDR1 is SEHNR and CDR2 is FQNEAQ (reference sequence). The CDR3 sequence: CASSFMGGDEQYF. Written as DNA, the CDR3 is TGTGCCAGCAGCTTTATGGGGGGCGACGAGCAGTACTTC. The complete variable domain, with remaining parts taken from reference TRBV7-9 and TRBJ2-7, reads DTGVSQNPRHKITKRGQNVTFRCDPISEHNRLYWYRQTLGQGPEFLTYFQNEAQLEKSRLLSDRFSAERPKGSFSTLEIQRTEQGDSAMYLCASSFMGGDEQYFGPGTRLTVT.